These 5 T cell receptor beta chains were all obtained from the same sample, sequenced in a study of CD8 T cells in ankylosing spondylitis. MiXCR, applied by TCRdb to the 5' RACE reads, yields one record per CDR3 protein. The sample has around 88,000 distinct CDR3 sequences; about 9% are singletons. Input material: blood, either unsorted or a sorted T cell fraction (not recorded which). Receptors originate from a male donor with ankylosing spondylitis or in good health (not recorded which).

Many counts were recorded for this clonotype. The chain combines TRBV20-1 with TRBJ2-7; perhaps TRBD2 as D (5 bases). CDR3 size: 15 residues. Germline V CDR1 and CDR2: DFQATT, SNEGSKA (reference sequence). Deletions cut 0 bases from V and 0 bases from J, with 12 bases between. The CDR3 is CSARDRRGSSYEQYF. The CDR3 region has the DNA TGCAGTGCTAGAGATCGACGGGGAAGCTCCTACGAGCAGTACTTC.

This sequence joins TRBV5-5 and TRBJ1-1, with D perhaps matching TRBD1 (5 bases). Trimming took off 1 base at V and 6 bases at J, with 13 bases between the two ends. The germline V gene encodes CDR1 SGHKS and CDR2 YYEKEE (reference sequence). CDR3 length equals 14 residues. The CDR3 region has the DNA TGTGCCAGCAGCTTGTTCGGGGGGAGGGCTGAAGCTTTCTTT. Protein sequence: CASSLFGGRAEAFF.

The CDR3 DNA reads as TGTGCCAGCAGTCATGGGAACTCCTACAATGAGCAGTTCTTC. As protein: CASSHGNSYNEQFF. The rearrangement links TRBV3-1 to TRBJ2-1; D not certain. V lost 6 bases to trimming and J lost 0 bases, with 9 bases between them. Per germline, CDR1 LGHDT and CDR2 YNNKEL (reference sequence). This CDR3 region has 14 residues.

This clonotype was seen at least ten times. This chain connects TRBV27 to TRBJ1-5; D is undetermined. Trimming removed 6 bases from V and 3 bases from J, with 15 bases in between. The CDR3 is 15 residues long. Germline V gene lookup returns CDR1 MNHEY and CDR2 SMNVEV (reference sequence). The CDR3 coding sequence is TGTGCCAGCAGGGGAGGGAAAACCTACAATCAGCCCCAGCATTTT. It codes for CASRGGKTYNQPQHF.

The sample holds many counts of this clonotype. This sequence joins TRBV20-1 and TRBJ1-6; a possible D gene is TRBD1 (5 bases). Trimming cost V 5 bases and J 5 bases, with 22 bases left between them. The length of the CDR3 is 17 residues. Germline V gene sequence: CDR1 DFQATT, CDR2 SNEGSKA (reference sequence). The CDR3 is CSAPPQVGQKHNSPLHF. CDR3 DNA: TGCAGTGCTCCTCCTCAGGTGGGGCAGAAACATAATTCACCCCTCCACTTT.